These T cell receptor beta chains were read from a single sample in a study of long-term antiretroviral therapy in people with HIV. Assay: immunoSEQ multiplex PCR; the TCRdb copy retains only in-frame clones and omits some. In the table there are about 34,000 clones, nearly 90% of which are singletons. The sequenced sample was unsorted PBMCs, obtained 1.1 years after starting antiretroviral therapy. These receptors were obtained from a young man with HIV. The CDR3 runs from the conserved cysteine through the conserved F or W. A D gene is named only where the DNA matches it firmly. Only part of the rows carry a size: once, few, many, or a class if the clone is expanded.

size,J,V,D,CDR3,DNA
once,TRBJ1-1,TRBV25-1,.,CASSALTEAFF,TGTGCCAGCAGTGCCCTCACTGAAGCTTTCTTT
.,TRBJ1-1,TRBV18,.,CASSPLDLKAFF,TGTGCCAGCTCACCATTGGACTTGAAAGCTTTCTTT
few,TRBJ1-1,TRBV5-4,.,CASSLRTANTEAFF,TGTGCCAGCAGCTTGCGGACAGCGAACACTGAAGCTTTCTTT
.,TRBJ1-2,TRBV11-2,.,CASSLGTAYGYTF,TGTGCCAGCAGCTTAGGGACAGCTTATGGCTACACCTTC
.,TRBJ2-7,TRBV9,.,CASSRTGVEQYF,TGTGCCAGCAGCCGTACGGGGGTCGAGCAGTACTTC
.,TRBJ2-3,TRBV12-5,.,CASGSGPLAPTDTQYF,TGTGCTAGTGGGTCCGGGCCCCTAGCCCCCACAGATACGCAGTATTTT
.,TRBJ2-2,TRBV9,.,CASSAVGTLTSLNTGELFF,TGTGCCAGCAGCGCGGTGGGGACTCTCACCTCACTCAACACCGGGGAGCTGTTTTTT
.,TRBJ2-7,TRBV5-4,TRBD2,CASSLTRTREQYF,TGTGCCAGCAGCTTGACCCGGACTAGGGAGCAGTACTTC
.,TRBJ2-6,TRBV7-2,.,CASRDSGANVLTF,TGTGCCAGCAGGGACTCTGGGGCCAACGTCCTGACTTTC
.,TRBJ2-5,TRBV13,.,CASSPRAQETQYF,TGTGCCAGCAGTCCCCGGGCCCAAGAGACCCAGTACTTC
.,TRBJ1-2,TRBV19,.,CASSARPANYGYTF,TGTGCCAGTAGTGCTAGACCGGCTAACTATGGCTACACCTTC
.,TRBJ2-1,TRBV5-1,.,CASSLDIQSSYNEQFF,TGCGCCAGCAGCTTGGACATCCAAAGCTCCTACAATGAGCAGTTCTTC
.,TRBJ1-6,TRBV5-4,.,CASSFNWTPNSPLHF,TGTGCCAGCAGCTTTAATTGGACCCCCAATTCACCCCTCCACTTT
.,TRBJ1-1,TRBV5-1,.,CASSLLLPGNTEAFF,TGCGCCAGCAGCTTACTCTTACCCGGGAACACTGAAGCTTTCTTT
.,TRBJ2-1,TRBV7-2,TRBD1,CASSLGTGLGGYEQFF,TGTGCCAGCAGCTTAGGGACAGGCCTTGGGGGATATGAGCAGTTCTTC
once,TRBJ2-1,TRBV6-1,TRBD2,CASSESSGGTPYNEQFF,TGTGCCAGCAGTGAATCGAGCGGGGGGACCCCGTACAATGAGCAGTTCTTC
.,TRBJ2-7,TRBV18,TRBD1,CASSGDRISYEQYF,TGTGCCAGCTCAGGGGACAGGATATCCTACGAGCAGTACTTC
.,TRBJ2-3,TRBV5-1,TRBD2,CASSLVGGGSSTDTQYF,TGCGCCAGCAGCTTGGTTGGCGGGGGGAGTAGCACAGATACGCAGTATTTT
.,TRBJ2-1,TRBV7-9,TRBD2,CASSLERETHNEQFF,TGTGCCAGCAGTCTTGAGCGGGAGACTCACAATGAGCAGTTCTTC
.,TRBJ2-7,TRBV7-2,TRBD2,CASSLGWSGISYEQYF,TGTGCCAGCAGCTTAGGGTGGAGCGGGATTTCCTACGAGCAGTACTTC
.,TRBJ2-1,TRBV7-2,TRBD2,CASSLFLAGGFYNEQFF,TGTGCCAGCAGCTTATTTCTAGCGGGAGGGTTCTACAATGAGCAGTTCTTC
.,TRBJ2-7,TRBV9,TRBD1,CASSVAGDSRYEQYF,TGTGCCAGCAGCGTAGCTGGGGACAGCCGTTACGAGCAGTACTTC
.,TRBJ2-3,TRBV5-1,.,CASSSFSTDTQYF,TGCGCCAGCAGCTCCTTTAGCACAGATACGCAGTATTTT
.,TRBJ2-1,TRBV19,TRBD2,CASSTGLAGLNEQFF,TGTGCCAGTAGTACCGGACTAGCGGGGCTCAATGAGCAGTTCTTC
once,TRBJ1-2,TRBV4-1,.,CASSQDKGRYRSLWGYTF,TGCGCCAGCAGCCAAGATAAGGGTCGATACAGGAGCCTTTGGGGCTACACCTTC
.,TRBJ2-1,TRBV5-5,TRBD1,CASSLDWDRGPNEQFF,TGTGCCAGCAGCTTGGATTGGGACAGGGGACCTAATGAGCAGTTCTTC
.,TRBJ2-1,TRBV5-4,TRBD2,CASSLGGGPYNEQFF,TGTGCCAGCAGCTTGGGGGGAGGGCCATACAATGAGCAGTTCTTC
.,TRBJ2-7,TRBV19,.,CASSNGDSSYEQYF,TGTGCCAGTAGTAACGGTGACAGCTCCTACGAGCAGTACTTC
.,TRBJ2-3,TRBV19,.,CASSIRPGEGTDTQYF,TGTGCCAGTAGTATAAGACCGGGGGAGGGCACAGATACGCAGTATTTT
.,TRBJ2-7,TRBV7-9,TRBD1,CASSARDRGYEQYF,TGTGCCAGCAGCGCCCGGGACAGGGGTTACGAGCAGTACTTC
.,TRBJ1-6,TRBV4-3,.,CASSQDQGFYSPLHF,TGCGCCAGCAGCCAAGATCAAGGCTTTTATTCACCCCTCCACTTT
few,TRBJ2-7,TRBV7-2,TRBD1,CASSGGIAGGYEQYF,TGTGCCAGCAGCGGTGGGATCGCAGGGGGCTACGAGCAGTACTTC
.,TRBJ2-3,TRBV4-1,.,CASSLRVSGPTDTQYF,TGCGCCAGCAGCCTACGGGTCAGCGGCCCCACAGATACGCAGTATTTT
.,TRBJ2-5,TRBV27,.,CASSLTPRGEETQYF,TGTGCCAGCAGTTTAACACCAAGGGGCGAAGAGACCCAGTACTTC
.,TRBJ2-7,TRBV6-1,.,CASSEMGGSYEQYF,TGTGCCAGCAGTGAAATGGGGGGAAGCTACGAGCAGTACTTC
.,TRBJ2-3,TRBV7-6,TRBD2,CASSLESPFAGVTDTQYF,TGTGCCAGCAGCTTAGAGTCCCCGTTTGCGGGGGTCACAGATACGCAGTATTTT
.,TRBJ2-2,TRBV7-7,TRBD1,CASSLGQGTGELFF,TGTGCTAGCAGCTTAGGACAGGGGACCGGGGAGCTGTTTTTT
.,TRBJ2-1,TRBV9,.,CASSVVSLGNEQFF,TGTGCCAGCAGCGTAGTAAGTTTAGGCAATGAGCAGTTCTTC
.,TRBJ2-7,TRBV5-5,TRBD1,CASSPRQGPFPYEQYF,TGTGCCAGCAGCCCCAGACAGGGACCTTTTCCCTACGAGCAGTACTTC
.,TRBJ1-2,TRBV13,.,CASSLTSVGKYYGYTF,TGTGCCAGCAGCTTAACGTCCGTGGGGAAGTACTATGGCTACACCTTC
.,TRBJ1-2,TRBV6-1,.,CASSEEGSSNYGYTF,TGTGCCAGCAGTGAAGAGGGCAGCAGTAACTATGGCTACACCTTC
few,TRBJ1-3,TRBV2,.,CATNSLSGNTIYF,TGTGCCACCAACTCCCTGTCTGGAAACACCATATATTTT
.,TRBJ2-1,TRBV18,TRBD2,CASSEASGSYNEQFF,TGTGCCAGCTCAGAGGCTAGCGGCTCCTACAATGAGCAGTTCTTC
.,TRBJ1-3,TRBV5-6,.,CASSAPGTKGNTIYF,TGTGCCAGCAGCGCTCCCGGGACAAAGGGAAACACCATATATTTT
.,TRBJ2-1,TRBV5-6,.,CASSSGVNEQFF,TGTGCCAGCAGCTCCGGCGTCAATGAGCAGTTCTTC
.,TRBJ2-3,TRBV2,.,CASGIGGWPQYF,TGTGCCAGCGGTATTGGGGGGTGGCCGCAGTATTTT
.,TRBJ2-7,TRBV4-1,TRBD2,CASSQDRGGTYEQYF,TGCGCCAGCAGCCAAGACCGGGGGGGGACCTACGAGCAGTACTTC